This TCR beta chain emerged from a study of cytomegalovirus exposure and HLA in healthy donors. Background on the study: Some 85 million unique TCRs, all from HLA-typed donors, were included in an early release of the data.

Study-level points and caveats: Most CMV-associated TCR beta chains appeared HLA-restricted in a later analysis. A list of around 150 TCR beta chains associated with cytomegalovirus was given. Later analysis identified 15,000 to 20,000 TCR beta sequences associated with HLA alleles, using a false discovery rate threshold of 0.05.

The primer mix had 60 Vbeta and 13 Jbeta primers. Assay used: immunoSEQ multiplex PCR; TCRdb lists only in-frame clones, some missing. In the table there are some 150,000 clones, 87% of which are singletons. The ends lost 0 bases at V and 9 bases at J; junction bases unmatched: 9. Germline CDR1 LGHNT, CDR2 FRNRAP. CDR3 size: 17 residues. A note on this clone: Its antigen is unidentified.

The clonotype was recovered from a woman aged 25 to 45 in good health and CMV-seronegative. The sequencing input was PBMCs. V gene TRBV12-5 combines with J gene TRBJ1-5, with TRBD1 matching 12 bases. This CDR3 reads CASGLVPGQGAARPQHF. The CDR3 DNA reads TGTGCTAGTGGTTTGGTACCGGGACAGGGGGCTGCTAGGCCCCAGCATTTT.